The sequence of this T cell receptor (beta chain) was determined in a study of radiation and T cells in renal cell carcinoma. The protocol was immunoSEQ multiplex PCR, while the TCRdb copy is restricted to in-frame clones and leaves out a portion. The sample yields just over 95,000 clones, roughly 82% seen once. This clone showed up just a few times. Its antigen is unknown. Study-wide results and limits: Baseline intratumoral clonotype presence is unknown without pretreatment biopsies.

Time point described: blood 4 weeks post-SBRT, at nephrectomy. Treatment of the sample: 15 Gy SBRT to primary tumor, nephrectomy 4 weeks later. This sequence originates from a man between 60 and 75 years old with renal cell carcinoma. The sample was blood, taken from a patient whose treatment included radiotherapy and nephrectomy.

CDR3 nucleotides: TGTGCCAGCAGTTCAGACAGGCCTGAGCAGTTCTTC. Residues: CASSSDRPEQFF. J is TRBJ2-1 and V is TRBV28; perhaps TRBD1 as D (6 bases). The V gene's germline CDR1 is MDHEN and CDR2 SYDVKM. V gave up 4 bases and J gave up 9 bases, with 10 bases separating them. The CDR3 extends over 12 amino acids.